Presented here are 11 T cell receptor beta chains from one specimen sequenced in a study of blood T cell repertoires in COVID-19. TCRdb's copy holds only in-frame clones and misses some; the assay was immunoSEQ multiplex PCR. In the table there are hundreds of thousands of clones, more than 80% of which are singletons. The sample consisted of PBMCs or T cells enriched from blood (not recorded which). These receptors all come from a man younger than 35 who had recovered from COVID-19.

The chain has TRBV28 and TRBJ2-2; a possible D gene is TRBD2 (6 bases). V gave up 3 bases and J gave up 4 bases, with 15 bases separating them. The CDR3 extends over 16 amino acids. Germline CDR1 reads MDHEN; CDR2 reads SYDVKM. The CDR3 loop reads CASSLRWRVRTGELFF. The CDR3 nucleotides read TGTGCCAGCAGTTTGAGGTGGAGGGTCCGCACCGGGGAGCTGTTTTTT.

This clone was picked up a small number of times. In the same sample, other DNA sequences code for this CDR3. The chain links TRBV2 to TRBJ1-5; a possible D gene is TRBD1 (5 bases). The V gene's germline CDR1 is SNHLY and CDR2 FYNNEI. Trimming stripped 3 bases from V and 2 bases from J, with 8 bases between. The CDR3 is 14 residues long. CDR3 region: CASSDRVGNQPQHF. In DNA, the CDR3 is TGTGCCAGCAGTGACAGGGTGGGCAATCAGCCCCAGCATTTT.

This clone was seen just once. The V call is TRBV2, the J call TRBJ1-2, with 7 bases identical to TRBD1. The CDR3 runs 15 residues. Germline V gene lookup returns CDR1 SNHLY and CDR2 FYNNEI. J was trimmed by 4 bases and V by 3 bases; bases with no gene match: 8. CDR3: CASSERRGQGYGYTF. The CDR3 nucleotides read TGTGCCAGCAGTGAGCGAAGGGGGCAAGGCTATGGCTACACCTTC. The full variable domain, with the rest looked up from reference TRBV2 and TRBJ1-2, is EPEVTQTPSHQVTQMGQEVILRCVPISNHLYFYWYRQILGQKVEFLVSFYNNEISEKSEIFDDQFSVERPDGSNFTLKIRSTKLEDSAMYFCASSERRGQGYGYTFGSGTRLTVV.

This chain joins TRBV5-1 and TRBJ2-3, with 7 nucleotides matching TRBD2. V lost 3 bases to trimming and J lost 0 bases; unmatched junction nucleotides: 7. Germline CDR1 SGHRS, CDR2 YFSETQ. The CDR3 consists of 16 residues. CDR3 in amino acids: CASSSQRGLSTDTQYF. The CDR3 nucleotides are TGCGCCAGCAGCTCCCAGCGGGGTTTGAGCACAGATACGCAGTATTTT.

The sample holds a few counts of this clone. Other DNA sequences within the sample encode an identical CDR3. CDR3 residues: CSASPGGGNTIYF. The CDR3 region has the DNA TGCAGTGCTAGTCCTGGCGGTGGAAACACCATATATTTT. V gene TRBV20-1 combines with J gene TRBJ1-3; D gene uncertain. Trimming stripped 3 bases from V and 3 bases from J, with 9 bases between. The CDR3 has 13 residues. The germline gives CDR1 DFQATT, CDR2 SNEGSKA (reference sequence).

This rearrangement joins TRBV11-2 to TRBJ2-5, with 7 bases aligning to TRBD2. V lost 6 bases and J lost 5; bases outside the gene matches: 3. From germline, CDR1 is SGHAT and CDR2 FQNNGV. The CDR3 loop spans 12 amino acids. CDR3 amino acids: CASRLSGETQYF. CDR3 nucleotides: TGTGCCAGCAGACTTAGCGGGGAGACCCAGTACTTC.

This sequence joins TRBV7-6 and TRBJ2-7; 10 bases line up with TRBD1. The trim removed 5 bases at V and 7 bases at J, leaving 8 bases unmatched. Germline V gene data show CDR1 as SGHVS and CDR2 as FNYEAQ. The CDR3 is 14 amino acids. CDR3 sequence (DNA): TGTGCCAGCAGCCGCGGGACAGGGGCCCGTGAGCAGTACTTC. Translation gives CASSRGTGAREQYF.

This chain uses TRBV19 with TRBJ2-7, with TRBD2 matching 7 bases. The CDR3 consists of 15 residues. The germline gives CDR1 LNHDA, CDR2 SQIVND (reference sequence). With V trimmed by 1 base and J by 5 bases, 8 bases remained unmatched. The CDR3 region has the DNA TGTGCCAGTAGTATAGTGGCGGGAGTAACCCACGAGCAGTACTTC. Its translation is CASSIVAGVTHEQYF.

The chain is built from TRBV28 and TRBJ1-4; 7 bases are a match to TRBD1. The CDR3 consists of 14 residues. V lost 2 bases, J lost 8 bases, and 5 bases stayed unmatched. The germline CDR1 and CDR2 sequences are MDHEN and SYDVKM. The CDR3 DNA sequence: TGTGCCAGCAGTTTAAACAGGGGCCCGGAAAAACTGTTTTTT. It translates to CASSLNRGPEKLFF.

This clone was detected once. J is TRBJ2-7 and V is TRBV28; D is perhaps TRBD1 (6 bases). The CDR3 totals 15 residues. Germline V gives CDR1 MDHEN, CDR2 SYDVKM. V lost 4 bases to trimming and J lost 5 bases, with 18 bases between them. The CDR3 DNA sequence: TGTGCCAGCAGTTCTCCAGGGGCTTCGAGGGACGAGCAGTACTTC. Its protein is CASSSPGASRDEQYF.

The chain links TRBV28 to TRBJ2-5; D possibly corresponds to TRBD2 (5 bases). This CDR3 contains 13 residues. The V gene's germline CDR1 is MDHEN and CDR2 SYDVKM. V was pared by 6 bases and J by 2 bases, with 10 bases between. For the CDR3, the DNA is TGTGCCAGCAGGGAAGGACTTCAAGAGACCCAGTACTTC. Protein sequence: CASREGLQETQYF. Using reference TRBV28 and TRBJ2-5 for the parts outside the CDR3, the full variable domain is DVKVTQSSRYLVKRTGEKVFLECVQDMDHENMFWYRQDPGLGLRLIYFSYDVKMKEKGDIPEGYSVSREKKERFSLILESASTNQTSMYLCASREGLQETQYFGPGTRLLVL.